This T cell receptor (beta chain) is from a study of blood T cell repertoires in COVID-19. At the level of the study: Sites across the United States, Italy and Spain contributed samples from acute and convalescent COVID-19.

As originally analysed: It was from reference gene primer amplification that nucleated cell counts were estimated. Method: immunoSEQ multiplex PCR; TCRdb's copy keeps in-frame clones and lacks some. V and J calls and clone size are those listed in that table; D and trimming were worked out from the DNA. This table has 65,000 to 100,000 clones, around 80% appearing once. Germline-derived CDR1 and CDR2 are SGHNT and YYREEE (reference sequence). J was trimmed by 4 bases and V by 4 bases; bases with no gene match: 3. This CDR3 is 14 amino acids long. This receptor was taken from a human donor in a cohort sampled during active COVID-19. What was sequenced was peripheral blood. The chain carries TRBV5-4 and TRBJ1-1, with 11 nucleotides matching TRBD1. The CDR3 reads CASSPGTGGTEAFF. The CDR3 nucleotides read TGTGCCAGCAGCCCCGGGACAGGGGGCACTGAAGCTTTCTTT.